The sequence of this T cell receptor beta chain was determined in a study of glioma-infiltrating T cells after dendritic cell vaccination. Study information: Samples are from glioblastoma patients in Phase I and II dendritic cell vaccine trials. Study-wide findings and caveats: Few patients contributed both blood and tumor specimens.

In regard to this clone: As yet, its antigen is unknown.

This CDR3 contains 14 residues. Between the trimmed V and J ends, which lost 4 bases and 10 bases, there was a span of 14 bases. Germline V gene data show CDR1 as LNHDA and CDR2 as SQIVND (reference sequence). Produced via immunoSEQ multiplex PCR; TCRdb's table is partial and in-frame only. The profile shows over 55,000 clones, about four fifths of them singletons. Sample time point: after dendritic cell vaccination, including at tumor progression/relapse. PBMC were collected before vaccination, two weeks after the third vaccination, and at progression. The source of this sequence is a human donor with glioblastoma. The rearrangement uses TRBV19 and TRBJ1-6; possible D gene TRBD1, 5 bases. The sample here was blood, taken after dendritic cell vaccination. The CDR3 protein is CASSRAGGDSPLHF. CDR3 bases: TGTGCCAGTAGTAGAGCCGGCGGGGACTCACCCCTCCACTTT.